This T cell receptor beta chain derives from a study of T cell changes during pregnancy in multiple sclerosis. Sequenced by immunoSEQ multiplex PCR; TCRdb stores in-frame clones only, minus some. The table has roughly 83,000 clones, 91% seen once. The CDR3 extends over 15 amino acids. The source is a female donor in good health, serving as a control in a pregnancy study. Some clones in this sample may be carry-over from other donors' samples. This chain joins TRBV21-1 and TRBJ2-7; the table's D call, TRBD2, has no DNA check behind it. TRBV21-1 is a listed pseudogene. The sequencing here drew on PBMCs, taken in the first trimester of pregnancy. The chain's CDR3 is CASSKARRGAYEQYF. The CDR3 DNA reads as TGTGCCAGCAGCAAAGCGCGGAGGGGCGCCTACGAGCAGTACTTC.